This T cell receptor beta chain appears in the sequencing data of a study of PD-1 blockade in classical Hodgkin lymphoma. CDR3 length: 14 amino acids. V lost 5 bases and J lost 0, with 10 bases in between. Germline CDR1 and CDR2: SGHTA and FQGNSA. Each patient's relapse followed autologous stem cell transplantation, and brentuximab vedotin exposure varied. Some clones are missing from TCRdb's copy, which holds only in-frame ones; the method was immunoSEQ multiplex PCR. This table has some 46,000 clones, around three quarters appearing once. This TCR came from a human donor with classical Hodgkin lymphoma. The rearrangement joins TRBV7-2 to TRBJ1-2, with a weak D call TRBD1 (5 bases). Sequenced material: peripheral blood mononuclear cells (PBMCs), taken before the second cycle of nivolumab. Here the CDR3 reads CASSKQASNYGYTF. In DNA, the CDR3 is TGTGCCAGCAGCAAACAGGCTTCTAACTATGGCTACACCTTC. The full variable domain, its missing parts supplied by reference TRBV7-2 and TRBJ1-2, is GAGVSQSPSNKVTEKGKDVELRCDPISGHTALYWYRQSLGQGLEFLIYFQGNSAPDKSGLPSDRFSAERTGGSVSTLTIQRTQQEDSAVYLCASSKQASNYGYTFGSGTRLTVV.